What follows are 13 T cell receptor beta chains derived from one specimen sequenced in a study of immune evolution from preneoplasia to lung adenocarcinoma. Sequencing used immunoSEQ multiplex PCR; TCRdb keeps in-frame clones, though not all of them. The repertoire consists of tens of thousands of clones, with approximately 79% occurring once and the leading ten covering about 4.3%. Source material: FFPE invasive lung adenocarcinoma tissue. These receptors originate from a person aged 55-75 years with lung adenocarcinoma.

The chain uses TRBV2 and TRBJ1-1; possibly TRBD1 for D (5 bases). The V gene's germline CDR1 is SNHLY and CDR2 FYNNEI. Trimming took off 7 bases at V and 1 base at J, with 13 bases between the two ends. The CDR3 has 14 residues. The DNA of the CDR3 is TGTGCCAGCATCGGGGGGACTTCGAACACTGAAGCTTTCTTT. Translating it yields CASIGGTSNTEAFF.

This clone is a singleton in its sample. The genes are TRBV6-1 and TRBJ1-2, with no clear D. V dropped 2 bases and J dropped 1 base, with 11 bases sitting between them. The CDR3 is 15 amino acids. In germline, CDR1 is MNHNS, CDR2 SASEGT. The CDR3 nucleotides are TGTGCCAGCAGTGAAAACCCAGAGATTAACTATGGCTACACCTTC. Its translation is CASSENPEINYGYTF.

This chain links TRBV18 with TRBJ2-7, with D tentatively TRBD2 (5 bases). From germline, CDR1 is KGHSH and CDR2 LQKENI. V was pared by 6 bases and J by 6 bases, with 15 bases between. CDR3 length: 13 amino acids. The CDR3 nucleotides read TGTGCCAGCTCCGAAACCGGACTCTCCGAGCAGTACTTC. The encoded protein is CASSETGLSEQYF. Combining the CDR3 with reference TRBV18 and TRBJ2-7 gives the whole variable domain NAGVMQNPRHLVRRRGQEARLRCSPMKGHSHVYWYRQLPEEGLKFMVYLQKENIIDESGMPKERFSAEFPKEGPSILRIQQVVRGDSAAYFCASSETGLSEQYFGPGTRLTVT.

This clone showed up just once. Written as DNA, the CDR3 is TGTGCCAGCCTGAGGACAGGGTCTGGGGCCAACGTCCTGACTTTC. This translates into CASLRTGSGANVLTF. The V and J genes are TRBV19 and TRBJ2-6; 8 bases map to TRBD1. The CDR3 has 15 amino acids. Germline trimming cut 9 bases from V and 1 base from J; bases unmatched to any gene: 5. Germline CDR1 and CDR2: LNHDA and SQIVND (reference sequence).

The chain combines TRBV5-1 with TRBJ2-2; D is possibly TRBD2 (6 bases). The CDR3 length is 15 residues. V shed 0 bases and J shed 6 bases, with 12 bases lying between them. Germline CDR1 and CDR2: SGHRS and YFSETQ. CDR3 sequence: CASSLAPGAAGELFF. Written as DNA, the CDR3 is TGCGCCAGCAGCTTGGCCCCGGGAGCGGCCGGGGAGCTGTTTTTT.

The rearrangement uses TRBV6-5 and TRBJ2-1; no firm D call. Trimming took 2 bases from V and 4 from J, leaving 6 bases between them. The CDR3 runs 13 residues. The germline V gene encodes CDR1 MNHEY and CDR2 SVGAGI. CDR3 sequence reads: CASSYRDYNEQFF. DNA of the CDR3: TGTGCCAGCAGTTACCGCGATTACAATGAGCAGTTCTTC.

The chain employs TRBV5-6 and TRBJ2-5; a possible D gene is TRBD2 (6 bases). Trimming removed 3 bases at V and 2 bases at J, with 8 bases between. This CDR3 is 13 amino acids long. CDR1 and CDR2 from the germline V gene are SGHDT and YYEEEE. The CDR3 nucleotides read TGTGCCAGCAGCTGGGACTTACAAGAGACCCAGTACTTC. Translated, it gives CASSWDLQETQYF.

By its share, this clone is medium-sized. The J gene is TRBJ2-7, the V gene TRBV7-2; tentatively, D is TRBD2 (5 bases). V lost 5 bases, J lost 6 bases, and 8 bases lay in between. This CDR3 is built from 11 residues. Germline V gives CDR1 SGHTA, CDR2 FQGNSA. CDR3 protein: CASSSGFEQYF. The DNA for the CDR3 is TGTGCCAGCAGCAGCGGTTTCGAGCAGTACTTC.

This chain joins TRBV2 and TRBJ1-5, with TRBD1 matching over 8 bases. Losses at the gene ends were 6 bases for V and 5 bases for J; bases not matched to a gene: 6. This CDR3 spans 14 amino acids. CDR1 SNHLY and CDR2 FYNNEI come from the germline V gene. CDR3 sequence reads: CASSGQGLDQPQHF. The DNA for the CDR3 is TGTGCCAGCAGCGGACAGGGTTTAGATCAGCCCCAGCATTTT.

This rearrangement joins TRBV9 to TRBJ2-2; 9 positions agree with TRBD2. V was clipped by 1 base and J by 8 bases; unmatched bases: 6. CDR1 SGDLS and CDR2 YYNGEE come from the germline V gene. The CDR3 is 15 amino acids. The CDR3 here is CASSVRTSATGELFF. The CDR3 nucleotides are TGTGCCAGCAGCGTAAGGACTAGCGCGACTGGGGAGCTGTTTTTT.

The chain has TRBV6-5 and TRBJ1-2; D perhaps matches TRBD1 (6 bases). Trimming removed 0 bases from V and 4 bases from J, with 9 bases in between. The CDR3 totals 14 residues. Per the germline V gene, CDR1 is MNHEY and CDR2 is SVGAGI. DNA of the CDR3: TGTGCCAGCAGTTACTCCTCAGGGGCCTATGGCTACACCTTC. Translating gives CASSYSSGAYGYTF.

The chain carries TRBV9 and TRBJ1-3; a possible D gene is TRBD1 (6 bases). The CDR3 is made up of 15 amino acids. CDR1 and CDR2 from the germline V gene are SGDLS and YYNGEE. V was cut by 3 bases and J by 1 base, with 11 bases left in between. The CDR3 protein is CASSAETGSGNTIYF. The CDR3 bases are TGTGCCAGCAGCGCAGAGACAGGATCTGGAAACACCATATATTTT.

This chain connects TRBV5-1 to TRBJ2-7, with 8 bases aligning to TRBD1. The CDR3 loop spans 15 amino acids. V lost 1 base and J lost 3; bases outside the gene matches: 6. Germline V gives CDR1 SGHRS, CDR2 YFSETQ. DNA for the CDR3: TGCGCCAGCAGCTTGTTCACAGGGGGTGGCTACGAGCAGTACTTC. As protein: CASSLFTGGGYEQYF.